What follows describes a single T cell receptor beta chain. Germline-derived CDR1 and CDR2 are SEHNR and FQNEAQ (reference sequence). The CDR3 extends over 13 amino acids. V was clipped by 5 bases and J by 5 bases, with 13 bases between them. Authors' methods: Amplified reference gene primers provided the basis for estimating nucleated cell counts. Profiled with immunoSEQ multiplex PCR; TCRdb holds only in-frame clones, not every one. From that table come the V and J calls and clone size; the DNA was used to work out D and trimming. The sample contains about 80,000 clones, around 90% of which appear only once. The data stem from a study of blood T cell repertoires in COVID-19. Whole-study context: Researchers got acute and convalescent COVID-19 samples from the United States, Italy and Spain. Nucleic acid was either cDNA or gDNA, and it came from T cells, B-cell-depleted T cells, or PBMCs.

Sequencing was carried out using peripheral blood. The origin of this receptor is a woman aged 80 or older with acute or convalescent COVID-19. The chain joins TRBV7-9 to TRBJ2-7; perhaps TRBD1 as D (6 bases). CDR3: CASSRRDNHEQYF. The CDR3 nucleotides are TGTGCCAGCAGCCGCCGGGACAACCACGAGCAGTACTTC.